The sequence of this TCR beta chain was determined in a study of PD-L1 blockade in urothelial cancer. Looking at the study overall: The study recovered a median of 141,255 T cells per blood sample.

Stated time point: pretreatment peripheral blood. The number of samples from each patient was between 1 and 8, taken pretreatment and on-treatment. Sequenced by immunoSEQ multiplex PCR; TCRdb stores in-frame clones only, minus some. Of roughly 130,000 clones listed, approximately 84% are singletons. Germline loops: CDR1 SEHNR, CDR2 FQNEAQ (reference sequence). The ends lost 6 bases at V and 3 bases at J; junction bases unmatched: 4. This CDR3 contains 14 residues. This rearrangement joins TRBV7-9 to TRBJ1-3, with 8 bases matching TRBD1. This clonotype originated in a man aged 50 or older with urothelial cancer. The sample here was PBMCs, taken around atezolizumab (anti-PD-L1) treatment. CDR3 amino acids: CASSRTGLGNTIYF. The CDR3 DNA reads TGTGCCAGCAGTAGGACAGGGCTTGGAAACACCATATATTTT.